Below, 27 T cell receptor beta chains from the same sample are listed, as sequenced in a study of T-cell memory formation after mild COVID-19. TCRdb processed the 5' RACE reads anew with MiXCR; each CDR3 protein has one entry. The sample holds some 130,000 distinct CDR3 sequences, less than 6.5% seen once. The specimen sequenced was PBMCs or a T cell subset sorted from them (not recorded which). The receptors here all came from an adult woman who had mild COVID-19 (a few samples of this study predate the infection). Cell type and time point are not known.

This clonotype was picked up many times. The chain carries TRBV3-1 and TRBJ1-2; 8 nucleotides line up with TRBD1. J lost 7 bases, V lost 4 bases, and 11 bases had no gene match. Germline V CDR1 and CDR2: LGHDT, YNNKEL (reference sequence). This CDR3 has 15 residues. The CDR3 spells CASSPVGQGEGGYTF. The CDR3, as DNA: TGTGCCAGCAGCCCTGTAGGACAGGGTGAGGGTGGCTACACCTTC.

This chain connects TRBV7-9 to TRBJ2-7; D tentatively reads TRBD1 or TRBD2 (5 bases each). Germline loops: CDR1 SEHNR, CDR2 FQNEAQ (reference sequence). The CDR3 is 15 residues long. Deletions cut 2 bases from V and 0 bases from J, with 11 bases between. The DNA for the CDR3 is TGTGCCAGCAGCTTATCGCTGGGGACCTCCTACGAGCAGTACTTC. Protein sequence: CASSLSLGTSYEQYF.

This clonotype was seen at least ten times. The gene calls are TRBV11-2 and TRBJ2-7, with D unresolved. V lost 3 bases and J lost 2, with 5 bases in between. Germline values: CDR1 SGHAT, CDR2 FQNNGV. This CDR3 comprises 12 residues. The CDR3: CASSFLAYEQYF. The CDR3 coding sequence is TGTGCCAGCAGCTTTCTTGCCTACGAGCAGTACTTC. The whole variable domain, remainder taken from reference TRBV11-2 and TRBJ2-7, is EAGVAQSPRYKIIEKRQSVAFWCNPISGHATLYWYQQILGQGPKLLIQFQNNGVVDDSQLPKDRFSAERLKGVDSTLKIQPAKLEDSAVYLCASSFLAYEQYFGPGTRLTVT.

This clonotype was detected ten times or more. The rearrangement joins TRBV12-3 or TRBV12-4 to TRBJ2-4; 11 bases line up with TRBD1. This CDR3 spans 20 amino acids. The ends lost 3 bases at V and 0 bases at J; junction bases unmatched: 13. CDR3 nucleotides: TGTGCCAGCAGTTTTGGACAGGGGGCAAGCATGCTCCTAGCCAAAAACATTCAGTACTTC. Translating it yields CASSFGQGASMLLAKNIQYF.

J is TRBJ2-1 and V is TRBV18; the match to TRBD2 covers 13 bases. Germline values: CDR1 KGHSH, CDR2 LQKENI. Trimming removed 3 bases from V and 9 bases from J; junction bases left unmatched: 11. The CDR3 length is 17 residues. The CDR3 nucleotides are TGTGCCAGCTCACCGGGATTCGGACTAGCGGGGGTTGGTGAGCAGTTCTTC. It codes for CASSPGFGLAGVGEQFF. Variable domain in full (rest from reference TRBV18 and TRBJ2-1): NAGVMQNPRHLVRRRGQEARLRCSPMKGHSHVYWYRQLPEEGLKFMVYLQKENIIDESGMPKERFSAEFPKEGPSILRIQQVVRGDSAAYFCASSPGFGLAGVGEQFFGPGTRLTVL.

This clonotype showed up many times. The chain combines TRBV12-5 with TRBJ2-2; D is unclear. Trimming cost V 0 bases and J 4 bases, with 9 bases left between them. The CDR3 covers 15 residues. Germline V gene sequence: CDR1 LGHNT, CDR2 FRNRAP. CDR3 in amino acids: CASGLVLDGTGELFF. The CDR3 nucleotides read TGTGCTAGTGGTTTGGTATTGGACGGCACCGGGGAGCTGTTTTTT.

The chain combines TRBV10-3 with TRBJ2-3; TRBD1 matches 10 bases. Germline assignment: CDR1 ENHRY and CDR2 SYGVKD. Losses at the gene ends were 6 bases for V and 6 bases for J; bases not matched to a gene: 6. CDR3 size: 14 residues. The CDR3 DNA sequence: TGTGCCATCAGGACCGGGACAGGGGTGGATACGCAGTATTTT. This encodes CAIRTGTGVDTQYF.

This clonotype was seen only a few times. The chain uses TRBV12-3 or TRBV12-4 and TRBJ1-2; weak D call: TRBD1 (6 bases). Trimming cost V 10 bases and J 4 bases, with 19 bases left between them. This CDR3 is built from 14 residues. The CDR3: CAIGGGDRGYGYTF. CDR3 DNA sequence: TGTGCCATCGGAGGGGGGGATCGCGGCTATGGCTACACCTTC.

CDR3 residues: CASSLERGGAGYNEQFF. CDR3 DNA sequence: TGCGCCAGCAGCTTGGAACGCGGGGGGGCCGGTTACAATGAGCAGTTCTTC. The chain is built from TRBV5-1 and TRBJ2-1; TRBD2 matches 9 bases. With V trimmed by 0 bases and J by 4 bases, 8 bases remained unmatched. CDR1 is SGHRS and CDR2 is YFSETQ in the germline V gene. The CDR3 runs to 17 residues.

This clonotype has a count of ten or more. This chain links TRBV20-1 with TRBJ2-3; no definite D call. The CDR3 is 14 amino acids. Trimming took off 4 bases at V and 1 base at J, with 12 bases between the two ends. The V gene's germline CDR1 is DFQATT and CDR2 SNEGSKA (reference sequence). The CDR3 nucleotides read TGCAGTGCTATCCGGAGAAGCGGCACAGATACGCAGTATTTT. It encodes CSAIRRSGTDTQYF.

This clonotype appeared many times. The CDR3 DNA reads as TGTGCCAGCAGCGTAGAGGGCGGGAGGTTTTACAATGAGCAGTTCTTC. It encodes CASSVEGGRFYNEQFF. The chain links TRBV9 to TRBJ2-1; 8 bases agree with TRBD2. J lost 4 bases, V lost 0 bases, and 6 bases had no gene match. The CDR3 sequence is 16 residues long. CDR1 is SGDLS, CDR2 YYNGEE, per germline.

The chain carries TRBV12-3 or TRBV12-4 and TRBJ1-3, with 9 positions matching TRBD1. The J segment lost 3 bases and the V segment lost 5 bases, leaving 5 bases of the junction unmatched. There are 15 residues in the CDR3. CDR3 sequence (DNA): TGTGCCAGCAGTACAGGGGGCTTGGGTGGAAACACCATATATTTT. Translating it yields CASSTGGLGGNTIYF.

Many counts were recorded for this clonotype. V gene TRBV5-1 combines with J gene TRBJ2-3; D tentatively fits TRBD1 or TRBD2 (5 bases each). Trimming pared 0 bases from V and 6 bases from J, leaving 11 bases between. Germline V lookup: CDR1 SGHRS, CDR2 YFSETQ. This CDR3 has 14 residues. CDR3 DNA: TGCGCCAGCAGCTTGGTAGGGGACGGGGATACGCAGTATTTT. Its translation: CASSLVGDGDTQYF.

The chain carries TRBV20-1 and TRBJ2-1; D may be TRBD2 (5 bases). This CDR3 region has 14 residues. CDR1 DFQATT and CDR2 SNEGSKA come from the germline V gene (reference sequence). Trimming cost V 3 bases and J 3 bases, with 12 bases left between them. This chain's CDR3 is CSASYWSGYNEQFF. The CDR3 nucleotides are TGCAGTGCTAGTTATTGGAGCGGCTACAATGAGCAGTTCTTC.

The chain combines TRBV7-9 with TRBJ1-3; D not resolved. Germline values: CDR1 SEHNR, CDR2 FQNEAQ (reference sequence). This CDR3 contains 14 residues. V shed 2 bases and J shed 1 base, with 6 bases lying between them. The CDR3 reads CASSLTGSGNTIYF. The CDR3 coding sequence is TGTGCCAGCAGCTTAACGGGGTCTGGAAACACCATATATTTT.

This clonotype was recorded at least ten times. The chain carries TRBV12-3 or TRBV12-4 and TRBJ2-1; 13 positions match TRBD2. The length of the CDR3 is 19 residues. With 0 bases clipped from V and 7 bases from J, the junction kept 12 bases outside the gene matches. The CDR3 region is CASSLAQRGGLAGSNEQFF. DNA for the CDR3: TGTGCCAGCAGTTTAGCCCAGCGCGGGGGACTAGCGGGGAGTAATGAGCAGTTCTTC.

This clonotype was seen a few times. The chain joins TRBV24-1 to TRBJ2-5; 7 positions agree with TRBD2. V trimming: 6 bases; J trimming: 2 bases; junction bases outside the gene matches: 2. CDR1 and CDR2 (germline): KGHDR, SFDVKD. There are 13 residues in the CDR3. CDR3 protein: CATSRRGQETQYF. For the CDR3, the DNA is TGTGCCACCAGTCGGCGGGGGCAAGAGACCCAGTACTTC.

This clonotype turned up a few times. The chain combines TRBV5-6 with TRBJ2-1, with D maybe TRBD1 (8 bases). Germline V gives CDR1 SGHDT, CDR2 YYEEEE. The germline V and J ends were trimmed by 4 bases and 6 bases, with 17 bases remaining between them. The CDR3 spans 15 residues. The CDR3 sequence: CASSNRGGRRNEQFF. The CDR3 DNA sequence: TGTGCCAGCAGCAACAGGGGGGGGAGGCGCAATGAGCAGTTCTTC.

This clonotype showed up many times. J is TRBJ2-1 and V is TRBV5-1, with D perhaps assigned TRBD1 or TRBD2 (5 bases each). CDR1 and CDR2 from the germline V gene are SGHRS and YFSETQ. There are 14 residues in the CDR3. V was cut by 4 bases and J by 2 bases, with 10 bases left in between. The CDR3 spells CASSPGTAYNEQFF. As DNA, the CDR3 is TGCGCCAGCAGCCCCGGGACCGCCTACAATGAGCAGTTCTTC.

This clonotype was seen many times. V gene TRBV7-8 combines with J gene TRBJ2-7; 10 nucleotides align to TRBD2. The CDR3 extends over 15 amino acids. Germline CDR1 reads SGHVS; CDR2 reads FQNEAQ. After removal of 5 bases from V and 0 bases from J, the junction contained 4 bases not matched to a gene. CDR3 in amino acids: CASSATSGLSYEQYF. The CDR3 bases are TGTGCCAGCAGCGCGACTAGCGGGCTCTCCTACGAGCAGTACTTC.

This clonotype was counted between two and nine times. V and J are TRBV10-3 and TRBJ2-1, with D uncertain. The germline gives CDR1 ENHRY, CDR2 SYGVKD. Trimming stripped 6 bases from V and 5 bases from J, with 11 bases between. The CDR3 runs to 13 residues. The CDR3 sequence: CAIRAVPDNEQFF. Here the CDR3 DNA reads TGTGCCATCAGAGCCGTCCCCGACAATGAGCAGTTCTTC.

In its sample, this clonotype was seen many times. The chain is built from TRBV7-2 and TRBJ2-5; perhaps TRBD1 as D (6 bases). From germline, CDR1 is SGHTA and CDR2 FQGNSA. The germline V and J ends were trimmed by 5 bases and 4 bases, with 8 bases remaining between them. The CDR3 sequence is 12 residues long. The CDR3, as DNA: TGTGCCAGCAGCCCGGACAGAGAGACCCAGTACTTC. Amino acids: CASSPDRETQYF.

Ten or more counts support this clonotype. This chain's CDR3 is CASSRQIETAQAFF. CDR3 DNA sequence: TGTGCCAGCAGTCGCCAGATTGAGACAGCACAAGCTTTCTTT. V usage is TRBV6-5 and J usage is TRBJ1-1; TRBD1 might be the D (5 bases). V was trimmed by 5 bases and J by 9 bases, leaving 19 bases between them. The CDR3 totals 14 residues. CDR1 and CDR2 from the germline V gene are MNHEY and SVGAGI.

This clonotype was detected only a few times. The CDR3 DNA is TGTGCCAGCAGTGAAGCGGGATGGGCGACCCAGTACTTC. This translates into CASSEAGWATQYF. The rearrangement joins TRBV2 to TRBJ2-5, with D uncertain. Between the trimmed V and J ends, which lost 0 bases and 7 bases, there was a span of 9 bases. CDR1 is SNHLY, CDR2 FYNNEI, per germline. This CDR3 region has 13 residues.

This chain uses TRBV12-1 with TRBJ2-7; the table's D call, TRBD2, was not checked against the DNA. TRBV12-1 is noted as a pseudogene. The CDR3 length is 15 residues. CDR3 protein: CASSLARTSSYEQYF. Here the CDR3 DNA reads TGTGCCAGCAGCTTAGCCAGGACTAGCTCCTACGAGCAGTACTTC.

The sample holds many counts of this clonotype. The junction differs from germline at one of its ends, possibly a read error. This chain links TRBV7-7 with TRBJ2-2; tentatively, D is TRBD2 (5 bases). CDR1 SSHAT and CDR2 FNYEAQ come from the germline V gene (reference sequence). There are 14 residues in the CDR3. The CDR3 reads CASSQSGNTGELFF. The CDR3 DNA is TGTGCTAGCAGCCAGAGCGGAAACACCGGGGAGCTGTTTTTT.

V usage is TRBV6-1 and J usage is TRBJ2-7, with 10 nucleotides matching TRBD2. Germline V gene sequence: CDR1 MNHNS, CDR2 SASEGT. The CDR3 consists of 14 residues. V shed 4 bases, J shed 3 bases, and the junction held 3 bases outside the gene matches. The CDR3 is CASSARTSGYEQYF. DNA of the CDR3: TGTGCCAGCAGTGCTCGGACTAGCGGCTACGAGCAGTACTTC.